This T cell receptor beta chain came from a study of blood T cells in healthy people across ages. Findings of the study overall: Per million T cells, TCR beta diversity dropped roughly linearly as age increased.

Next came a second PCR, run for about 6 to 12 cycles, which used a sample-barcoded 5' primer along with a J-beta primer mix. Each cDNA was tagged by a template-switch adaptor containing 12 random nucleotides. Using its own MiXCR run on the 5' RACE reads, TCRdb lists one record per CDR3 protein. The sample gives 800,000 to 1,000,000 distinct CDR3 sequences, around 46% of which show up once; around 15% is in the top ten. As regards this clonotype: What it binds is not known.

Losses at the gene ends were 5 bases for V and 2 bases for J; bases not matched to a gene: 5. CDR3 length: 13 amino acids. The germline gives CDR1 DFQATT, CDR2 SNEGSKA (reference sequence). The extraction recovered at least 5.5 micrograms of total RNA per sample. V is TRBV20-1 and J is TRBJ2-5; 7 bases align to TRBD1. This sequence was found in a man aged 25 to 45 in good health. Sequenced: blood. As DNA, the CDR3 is TGCAGTGCTCGTAGGGGGCGGCAAGAGACCCAGTACTTC. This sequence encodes CSARRGRQETQYF.